This T cell receptor (beta chain) was sequenced for a study of graft-versus-host responses after intestinal transplantation. Study-wide context: Every recipient had anti-thymocyte globulin induction and roughly three years of tacrolimus plus steroids.

V shed 6 bases and J 4 bases; nucleotides not matched to a gene: 6. CDR3 length: 15 residues. Germline V lookup: CDR1 SNHLY, CDR2 FYNNEI. Study-wide results and limits: Across patients carrying graft-donor T cell macrochimerism, allografts held high graft-versus-host to host-versus-graft clonal ratios. Among recipient marrow samples, GvH clones were found; some appeared first in ileum or blood.

Assay used: immunoSEQ multiplex PCR; TCRdb lists only in-frame clones, some missing. The table records approximately 79,000 clones, roughly four fifths of them present only once. Note on this clone: What it binds is unknown.

The sequencing used unstimulated CD4+ T cells sorted from spleen or lymph node cells, collected before intestinal transplant. This TCR was recovered from a human donor who received an intestinal transplant. V and J are TRBV2 and TRBJ2-5; 12 positions match TRBD2. CDR3 amino acids: CASRERTSGIETQYF. CDR3 DNA sequence: TGTGCCAGCAGGGAAAGGACTAGCGGGATAGAGACCCAGTACTTC.